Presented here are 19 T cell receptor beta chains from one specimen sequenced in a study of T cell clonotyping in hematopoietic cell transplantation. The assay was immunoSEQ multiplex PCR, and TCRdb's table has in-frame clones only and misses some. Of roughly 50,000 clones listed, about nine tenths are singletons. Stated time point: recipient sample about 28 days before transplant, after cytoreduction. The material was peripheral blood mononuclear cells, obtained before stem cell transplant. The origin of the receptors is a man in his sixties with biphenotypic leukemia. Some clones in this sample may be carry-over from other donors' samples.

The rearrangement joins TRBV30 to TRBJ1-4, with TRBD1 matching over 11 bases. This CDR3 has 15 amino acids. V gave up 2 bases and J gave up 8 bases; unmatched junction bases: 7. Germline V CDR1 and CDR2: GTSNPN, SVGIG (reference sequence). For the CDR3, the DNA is TGTGCCTGGAGTTACCCCGGGACAGGGGGAGAAAAACTGTTTTTT. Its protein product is CAWSYPGTGGEKLFF.

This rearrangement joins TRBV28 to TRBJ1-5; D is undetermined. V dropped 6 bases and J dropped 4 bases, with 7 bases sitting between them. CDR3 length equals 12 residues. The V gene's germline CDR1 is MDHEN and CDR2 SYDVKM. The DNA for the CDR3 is TGTGCCAGCAGAACAGCAAATCAGCCCCAGCATTTT. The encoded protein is CASRTANQPQHF.

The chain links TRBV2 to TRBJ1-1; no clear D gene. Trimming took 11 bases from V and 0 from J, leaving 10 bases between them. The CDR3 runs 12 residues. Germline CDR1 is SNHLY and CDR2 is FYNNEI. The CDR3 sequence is CAVDGMNTEAFF. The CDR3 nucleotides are TGTGCCGTAGACGGTATGAACACTGAAGCTTTCTTT.

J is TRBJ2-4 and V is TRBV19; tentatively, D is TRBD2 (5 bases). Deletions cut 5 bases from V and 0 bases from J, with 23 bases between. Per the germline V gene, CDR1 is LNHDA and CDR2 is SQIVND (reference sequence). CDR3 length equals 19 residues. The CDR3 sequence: CASSSGFTPGVLAKNIQYF. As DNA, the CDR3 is TGTGCCAGTAGTTCTGGGTTTACCCCCGGGGTTTTAGCCAAAAACATTCAGTACTTC.

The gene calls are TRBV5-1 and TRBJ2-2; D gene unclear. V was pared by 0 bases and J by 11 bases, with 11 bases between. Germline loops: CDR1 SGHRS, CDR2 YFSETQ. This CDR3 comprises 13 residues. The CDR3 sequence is CASSLARMDELFF. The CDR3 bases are TGCGCCAGCAGCTTGGCCCGGATGGACGAGCTGTTTTTT. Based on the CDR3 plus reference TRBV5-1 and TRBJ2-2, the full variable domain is KAGVTQTPRYLIKTRGQQVTLSCSPISGHRSVSWYQQTPGQGLQFLFEYFSETQRNKGNFPGRFSGRQFSNSRSEMNVSTLELGDSALYLCASSLARMDELFFGEGSRLTVL.

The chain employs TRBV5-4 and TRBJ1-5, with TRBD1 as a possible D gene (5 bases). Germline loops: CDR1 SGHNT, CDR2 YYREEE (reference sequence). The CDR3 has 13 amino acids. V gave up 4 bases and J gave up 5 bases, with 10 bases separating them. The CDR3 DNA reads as TGTGCCAGCAGCCTAGACAGTGATCAGCCCCAGCATTTT. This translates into CASSLDSDQPQHF.

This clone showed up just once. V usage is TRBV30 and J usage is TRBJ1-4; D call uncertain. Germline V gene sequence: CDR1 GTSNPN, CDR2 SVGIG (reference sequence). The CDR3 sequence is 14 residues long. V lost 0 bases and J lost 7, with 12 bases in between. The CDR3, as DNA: TGTGCCTGGAGTGTTAGTAAAATGGGTGAAAAACTGTTTTTT. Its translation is CAWSVSKMGEKLFF.

The CDR3 here is CATRDALAYEQYF. In DNA form, the CDR3 reads TGTGCCACCAGGGACGCACTCGCCTACGAGCAGTACTTC. The J gene is TRBJ2-7, the V gene TRBV28, with D perhaps assigned TRBD1 or TRBD2 (5 bases each). This CDR3 region has 13 residues. Germline V gene sequence: CDR1 MDHEN, CDR2 SYDVKM. Trimming pared 10 bases from V and 2 bases from J, leaving 15 bases between.

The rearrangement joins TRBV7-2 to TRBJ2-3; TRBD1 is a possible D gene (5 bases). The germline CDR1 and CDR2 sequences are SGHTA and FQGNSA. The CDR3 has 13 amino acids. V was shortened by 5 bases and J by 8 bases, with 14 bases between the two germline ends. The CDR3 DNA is TGTGCCAGCAGCGAATCGACAGTTGTTACGCAGTATTTT. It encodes CASSESTVVTQYF.

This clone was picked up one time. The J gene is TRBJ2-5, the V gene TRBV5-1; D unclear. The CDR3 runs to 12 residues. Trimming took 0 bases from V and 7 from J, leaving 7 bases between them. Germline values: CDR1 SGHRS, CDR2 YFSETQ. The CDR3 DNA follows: TGCGCCAGCAGCTTGGGGCCCGGGACCCAGTACTTC. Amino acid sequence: CASSLGPGTQYF.

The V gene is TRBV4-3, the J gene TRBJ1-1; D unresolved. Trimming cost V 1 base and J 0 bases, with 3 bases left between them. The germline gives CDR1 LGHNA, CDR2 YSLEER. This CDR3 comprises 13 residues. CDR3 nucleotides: TGCGCCAGCAGCCAAGGGGTGAACACTGAAGCTTTCTTT. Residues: CASSQGVNTEAFF.

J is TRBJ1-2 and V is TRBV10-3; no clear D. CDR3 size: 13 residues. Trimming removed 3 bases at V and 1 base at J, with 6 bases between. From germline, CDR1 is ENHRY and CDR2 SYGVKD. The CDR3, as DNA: TGTGCCATCAGTGACAGGCATAACTATGGCTACACCTTC. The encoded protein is CAISDRHNYGYTF.

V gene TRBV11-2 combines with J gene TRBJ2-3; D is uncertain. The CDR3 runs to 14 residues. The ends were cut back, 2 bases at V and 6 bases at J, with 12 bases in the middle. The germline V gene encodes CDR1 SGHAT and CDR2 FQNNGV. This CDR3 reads CASSLPRPVDTQYF. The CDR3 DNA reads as TGTGCCAGCAGCTTACCCAGACCGGTGGATACGCAGTATTTT.

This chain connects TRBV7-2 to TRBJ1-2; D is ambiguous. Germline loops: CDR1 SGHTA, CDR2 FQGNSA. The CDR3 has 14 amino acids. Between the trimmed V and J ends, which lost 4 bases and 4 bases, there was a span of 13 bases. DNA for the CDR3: TGTGCCAGCAGCTACTCGAAACGACCCTATGGCTACACCTTC. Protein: CASSYSKRPYGYTF.

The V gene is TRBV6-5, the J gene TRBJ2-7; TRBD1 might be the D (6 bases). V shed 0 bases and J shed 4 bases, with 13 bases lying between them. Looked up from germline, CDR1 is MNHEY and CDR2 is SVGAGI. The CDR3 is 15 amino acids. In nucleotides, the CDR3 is TGTGCCAGCAGTTACTCGCCGGACAGTGGGTACGAGCAGTACTTC. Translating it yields CASSYSPDSGYEQYF.

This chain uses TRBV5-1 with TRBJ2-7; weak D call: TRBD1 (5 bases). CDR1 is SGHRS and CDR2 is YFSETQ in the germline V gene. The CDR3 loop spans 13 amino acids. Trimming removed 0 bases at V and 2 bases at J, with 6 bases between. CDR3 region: CASSLEGAYEQYF. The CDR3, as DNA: TGCGCCAGCAGCTTGGAAGGGGCCTACGAGCAGTACTTC.

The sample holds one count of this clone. CDR3 amino acids: CASSSRQGTYEQYF. The CDR3 DNA is TGCGCCAGCAGCTCAAGACAGGGGACCTACGAGCAGTACTTC. V and J are TRBV5-1 and TRBJ2-7; TRBD1 matches at 8 bases. Trimming cost V 3 bases and J 2 bases; bases outside gene matches: 4. CDR3 length equals 14 residues. Per the germline V gene, CDR1 is SGHRS and CDR2 is YFSETQ.

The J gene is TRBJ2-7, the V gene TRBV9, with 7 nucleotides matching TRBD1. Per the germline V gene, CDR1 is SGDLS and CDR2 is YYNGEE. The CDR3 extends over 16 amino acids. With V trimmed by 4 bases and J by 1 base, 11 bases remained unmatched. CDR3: CASSQRDSWLSYEQYF. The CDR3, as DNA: TGTGCCAGCAGCCAAAGGGACAGCTGGTTATCCTACGAGCAGTACTTC.

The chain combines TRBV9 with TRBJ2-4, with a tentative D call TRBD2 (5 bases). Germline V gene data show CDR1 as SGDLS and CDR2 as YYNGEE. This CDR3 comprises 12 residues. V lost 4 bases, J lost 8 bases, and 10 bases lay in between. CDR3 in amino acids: CASSPFGDIQYF. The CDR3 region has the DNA TGTGCCAGCAGCCCCTTCGGGGACATTCAGTACTTC.